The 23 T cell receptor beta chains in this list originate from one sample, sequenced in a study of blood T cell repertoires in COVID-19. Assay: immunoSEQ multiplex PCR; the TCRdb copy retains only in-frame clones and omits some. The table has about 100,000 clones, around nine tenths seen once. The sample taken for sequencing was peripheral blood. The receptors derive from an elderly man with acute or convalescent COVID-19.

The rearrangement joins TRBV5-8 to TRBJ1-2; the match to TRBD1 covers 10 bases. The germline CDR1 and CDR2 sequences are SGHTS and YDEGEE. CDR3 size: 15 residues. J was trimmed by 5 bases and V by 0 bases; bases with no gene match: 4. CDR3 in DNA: TGTGCCAGCAGCTTGGGGGACAGGGGATTTTATGGCTACACCTTC. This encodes CASSLGDRGFYGYTF.

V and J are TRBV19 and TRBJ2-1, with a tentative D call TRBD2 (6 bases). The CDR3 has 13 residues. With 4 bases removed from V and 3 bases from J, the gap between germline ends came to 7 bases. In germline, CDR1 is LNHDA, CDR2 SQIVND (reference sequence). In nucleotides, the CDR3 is TGTGCCAGTAGTACGGGACTCTACAATGAGCAGTTCTTC. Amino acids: CASSTGLYNEQFF.

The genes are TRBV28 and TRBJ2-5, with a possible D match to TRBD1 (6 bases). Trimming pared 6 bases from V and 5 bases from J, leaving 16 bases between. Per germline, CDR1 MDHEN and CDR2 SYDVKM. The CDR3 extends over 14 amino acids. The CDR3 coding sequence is TGTGCCAGCAGCCCCAATTTAGGGGGTGAGACCCAGTACTTC. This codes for CASSPNLGGETQYF.

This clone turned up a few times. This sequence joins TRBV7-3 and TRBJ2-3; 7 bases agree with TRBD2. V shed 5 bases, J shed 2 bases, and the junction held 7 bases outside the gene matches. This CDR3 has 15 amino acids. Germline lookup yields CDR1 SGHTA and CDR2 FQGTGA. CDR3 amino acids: CASSPLAAPTDTQYF. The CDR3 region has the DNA TGTGCCAGCAGCCCGCTAGCGGCTCCCACAGATACGCAGTATTTT.

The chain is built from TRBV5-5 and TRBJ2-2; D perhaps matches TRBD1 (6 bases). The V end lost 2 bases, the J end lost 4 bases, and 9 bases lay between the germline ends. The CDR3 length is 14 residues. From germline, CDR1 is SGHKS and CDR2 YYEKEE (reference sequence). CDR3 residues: CASSLGQSTGELFF. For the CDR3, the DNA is TGTGCCAGCAGCTTAGGACAGTCCACCGGGGAGCTGTTTTTT.

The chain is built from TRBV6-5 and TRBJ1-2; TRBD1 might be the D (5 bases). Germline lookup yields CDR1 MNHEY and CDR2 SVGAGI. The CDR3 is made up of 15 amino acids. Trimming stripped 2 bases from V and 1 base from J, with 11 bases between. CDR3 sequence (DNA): TGTGCCAGCAGTTACGGGGGAGGGGTTAACTATGGCTACACCTTC. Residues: CASSYGGGVNYGYTF.

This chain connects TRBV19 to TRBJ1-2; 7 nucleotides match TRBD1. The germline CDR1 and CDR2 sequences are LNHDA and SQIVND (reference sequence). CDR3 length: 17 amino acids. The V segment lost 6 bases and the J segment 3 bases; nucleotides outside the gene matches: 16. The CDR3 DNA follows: TGTGCCAGTAGCGATCCTGGGACAGCGGATACAGACTATGGCTACACCTTC. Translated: CASSDPGTADTDYGYTF.

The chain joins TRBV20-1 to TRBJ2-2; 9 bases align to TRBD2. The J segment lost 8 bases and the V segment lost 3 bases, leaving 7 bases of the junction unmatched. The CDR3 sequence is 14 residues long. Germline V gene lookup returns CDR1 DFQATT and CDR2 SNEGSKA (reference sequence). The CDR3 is CSASGGRAGGELFF. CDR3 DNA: TGCAGTGCTAGTGGCGGGAGGGCTGGTGGGGAGCTGTTTTTT.

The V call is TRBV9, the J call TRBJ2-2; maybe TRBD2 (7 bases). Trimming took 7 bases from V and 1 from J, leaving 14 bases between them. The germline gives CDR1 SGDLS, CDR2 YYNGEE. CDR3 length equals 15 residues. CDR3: CASSLRGGNTGELFF. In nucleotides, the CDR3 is TGTGCCAGCTCCTTAAGGGGGGGGAACACCGGGGAGCTGTTTTTT.

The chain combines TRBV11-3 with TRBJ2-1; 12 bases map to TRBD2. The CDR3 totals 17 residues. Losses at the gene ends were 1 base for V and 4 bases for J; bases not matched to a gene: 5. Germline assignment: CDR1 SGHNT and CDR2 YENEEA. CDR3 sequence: CASSLGSSGRVYNEQFF. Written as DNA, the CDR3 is TGTGCCAGCAGCTTAGGGTCTAGCGGGAGGGTTTACAATGAGCAGTTCTTC.

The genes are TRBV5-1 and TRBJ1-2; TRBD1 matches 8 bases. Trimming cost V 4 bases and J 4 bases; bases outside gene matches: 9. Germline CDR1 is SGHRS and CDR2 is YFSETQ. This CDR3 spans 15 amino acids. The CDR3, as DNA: TGCGCCAGCAGCCGAAGTGGACAGGGAAGCTATGGCTACACCTTC. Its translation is CASSRSGQGSYGYTF.

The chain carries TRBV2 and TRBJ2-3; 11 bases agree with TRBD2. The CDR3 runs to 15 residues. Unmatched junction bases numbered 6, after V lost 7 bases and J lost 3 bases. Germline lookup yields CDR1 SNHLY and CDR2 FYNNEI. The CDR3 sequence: CASNPTSGKTDTQYF. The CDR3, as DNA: TGTGCCAGCAACCCGACTAGCGGGAAGACAGATACGCAGTATTTT.

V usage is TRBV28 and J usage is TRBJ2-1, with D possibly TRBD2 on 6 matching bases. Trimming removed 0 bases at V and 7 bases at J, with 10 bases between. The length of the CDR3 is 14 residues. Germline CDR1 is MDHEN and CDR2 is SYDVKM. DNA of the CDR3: TGTGCCAGCAGTTTATGGGCGGGACCGAATGAGCAGTTCTTC. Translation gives CASSLWAGPNEQFF.

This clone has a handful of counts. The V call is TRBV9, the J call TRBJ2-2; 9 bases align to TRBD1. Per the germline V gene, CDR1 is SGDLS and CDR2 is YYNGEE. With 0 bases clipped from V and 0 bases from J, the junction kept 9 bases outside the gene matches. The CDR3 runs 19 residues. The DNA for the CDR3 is TGTGCCAGCAGCGTAGGGGACAGGGTTGGGTTCGCGAACACCGGGGAGCTGTTTTTT. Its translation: CASSVGDRVGFANTGELFF.

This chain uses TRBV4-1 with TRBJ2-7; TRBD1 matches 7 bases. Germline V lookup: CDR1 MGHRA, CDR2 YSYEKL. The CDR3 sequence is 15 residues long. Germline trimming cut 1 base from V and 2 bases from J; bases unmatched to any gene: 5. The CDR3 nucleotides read TGCGCCAGCAGCCAAGGGTGGCAGGGGGCCTACGAGCAGTACTTC. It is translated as CASSQGWQGAYEQYF.

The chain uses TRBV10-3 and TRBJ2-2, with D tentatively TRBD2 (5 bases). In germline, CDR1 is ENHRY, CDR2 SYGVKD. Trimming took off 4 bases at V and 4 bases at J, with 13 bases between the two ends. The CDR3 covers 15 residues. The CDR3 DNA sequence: TGTGCCATCAGTGGAGCCCTAGCTCTCACCGGGGAGCTGTTTTTT. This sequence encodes CAISGALALTGELFF.

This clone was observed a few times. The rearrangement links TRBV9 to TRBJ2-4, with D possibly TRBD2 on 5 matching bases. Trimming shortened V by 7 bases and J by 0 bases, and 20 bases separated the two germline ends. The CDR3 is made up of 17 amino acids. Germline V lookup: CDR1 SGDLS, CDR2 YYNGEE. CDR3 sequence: CASFSMRVGLAKNIQYF. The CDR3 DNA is TGTGCCAGCTTCTCCATGAGGGTTGGACTAGCCAAAAACATTCAGTACTTC.

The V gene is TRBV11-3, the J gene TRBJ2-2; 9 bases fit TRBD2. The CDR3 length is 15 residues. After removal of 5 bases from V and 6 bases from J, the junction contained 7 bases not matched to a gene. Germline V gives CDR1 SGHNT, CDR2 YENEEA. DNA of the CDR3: TGTGCCAGCAGCAGAGGGACTAGCCTCTCCGGGGAGCTGTTTTTT. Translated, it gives CASSRGTSLSGELFF.

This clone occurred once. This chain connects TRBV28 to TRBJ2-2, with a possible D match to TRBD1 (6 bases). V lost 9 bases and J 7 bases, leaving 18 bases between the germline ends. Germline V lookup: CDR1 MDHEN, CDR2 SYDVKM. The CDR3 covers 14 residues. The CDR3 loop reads CASRPGHPRGELFF. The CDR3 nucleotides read TGTGCCAGTAGACCGGGACACCCACGCGGGGAGCTGTTTTTT.

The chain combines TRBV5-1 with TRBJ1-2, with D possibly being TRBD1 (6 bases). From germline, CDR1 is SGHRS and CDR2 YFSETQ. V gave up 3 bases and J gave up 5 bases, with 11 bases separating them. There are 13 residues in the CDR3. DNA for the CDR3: TGCGCCAGCAGCTCACAGGGTGGGTATGGCTACACCTTC. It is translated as CASSSQGGYGYTF.

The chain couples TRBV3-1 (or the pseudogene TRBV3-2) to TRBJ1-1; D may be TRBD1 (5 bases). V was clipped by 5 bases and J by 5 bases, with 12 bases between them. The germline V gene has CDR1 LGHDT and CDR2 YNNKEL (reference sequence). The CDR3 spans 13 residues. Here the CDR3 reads CASSYSKGTEAFF. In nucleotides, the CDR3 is TGTGCCAGCAGCTACAGCAAGGGGACTGAAGCTTTCTTT.

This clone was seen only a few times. This chain's CDR3 is CASSLHRQNTGELFF. DNA of the CDR3: TGTGCCAGCAGCCTGCACCGACAGAACACCGGGGAGCTGTTTTTT. The chain joins TRBV5-4 to TRBJ2-2, with D unclear. This CDR3 region has 15 residues. Germline lookup yields CDR1 SGHNT and CDR2 YYREEE (reference sequence). Trimming stripped 4 bases from V and 1 base from J, with 11 bases between.

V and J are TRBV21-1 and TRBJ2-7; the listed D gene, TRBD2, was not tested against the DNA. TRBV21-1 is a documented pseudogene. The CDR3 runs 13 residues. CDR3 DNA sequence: TGTGCCAGCATCGGAGCGGGAGGGTACGAGCAGTACTTC. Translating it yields CASIGAGGYEQYF.